The T cell receptor beta chain described here comes from a study of cytomegalovirus exposure and HLA in healthy donors. Donors sampled were nominally healthy, though unrecorded immune exposures were likely. PCR was performed using 60 Vbeta and 13 Jbeta primers. Clones were read by immunoSEQ multiplex PCR, and TCRdb kept only the in-frame ones, dropping some. The data hold some 80,000 clones, with roughly 79% observed a single time. Concerning this clone itself: Its antigen is undetermined.

The CDR3 runs 16 residues. The germline V gene has CDR1 LGHNA and CDR2 YNFKEQ. J lost 4 bases, V lost 4 bases, and 6 bases had no gene match. Study results and limitations: Researchers catalogued roughly 150 TCR beta chains as cytomegalovirus-associated. The authors later found TCR association rates varying by HLA locus, with DRB1 most and HLA-C fewest. As was reported, the HLA-A and HLA-B alleles of most subjects were accurately predicted from TCR beta sequences.

The chain joins TRBV4-2 to TRBJ1-6; 8 positions agree with TRBD1. Sequencing input: PBMCs. The TCR was taken from a man aged 40-55 years in good health and CMV-seronegative. In DNA, the CDR3 is TGTGCCAGCAGCCCCGGACAGGGTGGATATAATTCACCCCTCCACTTT. It encodes CASSPGQGGYNSPLHF.